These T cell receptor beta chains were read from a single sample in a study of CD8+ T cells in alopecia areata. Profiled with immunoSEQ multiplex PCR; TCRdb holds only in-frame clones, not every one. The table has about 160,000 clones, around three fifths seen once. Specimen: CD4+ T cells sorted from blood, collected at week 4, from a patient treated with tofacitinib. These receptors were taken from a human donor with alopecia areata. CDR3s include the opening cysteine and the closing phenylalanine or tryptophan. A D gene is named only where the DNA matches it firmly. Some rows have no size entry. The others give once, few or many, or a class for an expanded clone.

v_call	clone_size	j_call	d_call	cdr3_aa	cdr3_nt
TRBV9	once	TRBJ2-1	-	CASSPGSSYNEQFF	TGTGCCAGCAGCCCCGGGAGCTCCTACAATGAGCAGTTCTTC
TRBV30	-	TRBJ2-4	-	CAWSRAAKNIQYF	TGTGCCTGGAGCAGGGCGGCCAAAAACATTCAGTACTTC
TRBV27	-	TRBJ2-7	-	CASSSYYEQYF	TGTGCCAGCAGTTCCTACTACGAGCAGTACTTC
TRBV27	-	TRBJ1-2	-	CASSSGQPYGYTF	TGTGCCAGCAGTTCCGGACAGCCCTATGGCTACACCTTC
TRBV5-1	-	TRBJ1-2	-	CASSLGPYDGYTF	TGCGCCAGCAGCTTGGGGCCCTACGATGGCTACACCTTC
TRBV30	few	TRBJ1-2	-	CAWSVTQYGYTF	TGTGCCTGGAGTGTCACGCAGTATGGCTACACCTTC
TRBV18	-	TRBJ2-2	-	CASSRQGGDTGELFF	TGTGCCAGCTCACGACAGGGAGGCGACACCGGGGAGCTGTTTTTT
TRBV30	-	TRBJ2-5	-	CAWSRDPIGETQYF	TGTGCCTGGAGCCGGGACCCGATAGGGGAGACCCAGTACTTC
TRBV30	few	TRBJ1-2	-	CAWKKAGIDGYTF	TGTGCCTGGAAAAAGGCAGGGATAGATGGCTACACCTTC
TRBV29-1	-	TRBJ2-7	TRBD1	CSVNRGTYEQYF	TGCAGCGTGAACAGGGGAACCTACGAGCAGTACTTC
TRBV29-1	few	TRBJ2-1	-	CSAEPVVGHNEQFF	TGCAGCGCCGAACCAGTCGTAGGACACAATGAGCAGTTCTTC
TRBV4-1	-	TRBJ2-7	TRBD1	CASSLTGGLRGPSYEQYF	TGCGCCAGCAGCCTCACAGGGGGGTTAAGGGGCCCTTCCTACGAGCAGTACTTC
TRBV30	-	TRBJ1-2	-	CAWSLGVGYGYTF	TGTGCCTGGAGCCTAGGTGTGGGGTATGGCTACACCTTC
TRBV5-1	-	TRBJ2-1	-	CASSSNNEQFF	TGCGCCAGCAGCTCCAACAATGAGCAGTTCTTC
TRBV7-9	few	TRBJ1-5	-	CASSLGRDQPQHF	TGTGCCAGCAGCCTGGGACGGGATCAGCCCCAGCATTTT
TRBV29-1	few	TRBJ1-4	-	CSVVALGGKLFF	TGCAGCGTTGTGGCTTTAGGGGGAAAACTGTTTTTT
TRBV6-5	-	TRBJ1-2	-	CASTNGGRNYGYTF	TGTGCCAGCACGAATGGGGGCCGGAACTATGGCTACACCTTC
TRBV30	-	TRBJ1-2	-	CAWSVVPYGYTF	TGTGCCTGGAGTGTGGTCCCCTATGGCTACACCTTC
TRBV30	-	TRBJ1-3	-	CAWSRSRNSGNTIYF	TGTGCCTGGTCAAGATCTAGGAACTCTGGAAACACCATATATTTT
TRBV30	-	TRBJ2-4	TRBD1	CAWSLQGVNIQYF	TGTGCCTGGAGTTTACAGGGGGTTAACATTCAGTACTTC
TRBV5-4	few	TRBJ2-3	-	CASSQKGTDTQYF	TGTGCCAGCAGCCAGAAAGGCACAGATACGCAGTATTTT
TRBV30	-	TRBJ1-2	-	CAWRLNYGYTF	TGTGCCTGGAGGCTCAACTATGGCTACACCTTC
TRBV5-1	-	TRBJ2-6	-	CASSSISGANVLTF	TGCGCCAGCAGCTCGATTTCTGGGGCCAACGTCCTGACTTTC
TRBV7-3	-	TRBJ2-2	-	CASSLTWGLRNGELFF	TGTGCCAGCAGCTTAACTTGGGGACTTAGGAACGGGGAGCTGTTTTTT
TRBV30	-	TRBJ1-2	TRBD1	CASPNRGDYGYTF	TGTGCCTCACCGAACAGGGGGGACTATGGCTACACCTTC
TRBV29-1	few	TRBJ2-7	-	CSVEGQGVDEQYF	TGCAGCGTTGAAGGGCAGGGAGTTGACGAGCAGTACTTC
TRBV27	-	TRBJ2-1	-	CASSGYNEQFF	TGTGCCAGCAGTGGTTACAATGAGCAGTTCTTC
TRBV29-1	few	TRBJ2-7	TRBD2	CSVWTSSYEQYF	TGCAGCGTTTGGACTAGCTCGTACGAGCAGTACTTC
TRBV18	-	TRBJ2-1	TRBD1	CASSGQGASYNEQFF	TGTGCCAGCTCCGGACAGGGAGCCTCCTACAATGAGCAGTTCTTC
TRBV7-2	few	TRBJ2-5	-	CASSLGLPSQETQYF	TGTGCCAGCAGCTTAGGACTCCCCTCCCAAGAGACCCAGTACTTC
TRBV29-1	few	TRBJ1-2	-	CSVEDPPGVYGYTF	TGCAGCGTTGAAGATCCCCCCGGGGTCTATGGCTACACCTTC
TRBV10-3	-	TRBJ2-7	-	CAISGAGAPYEQYF	TGTGCCATCAGTGGGGCAGGGGCGCCCTACGAGCAGTACTTC
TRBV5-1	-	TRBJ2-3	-	CASSLAASTDTQYF	TGCGCCAGCAGCTTGGCAGCTAGCACAGATACGCAGTATTTT
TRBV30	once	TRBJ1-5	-	CAWSGGMVGNQPQHF	TGTGCCTGGAGTGGGGGCATGGTTGGGAATCAGCCCCAGCATTTT
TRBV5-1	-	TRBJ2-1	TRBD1	CASRDRGGSYNEQFF	TGCGCCAGCCGGGACAGGGGCGGTTCGTACAATGAGCAGTTCTTC
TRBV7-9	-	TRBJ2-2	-	CASSLPSVSGELFF	TGTGCCAGCAGCTTACCTAGCGTGTCCGGGGAGCTGTTTTTT
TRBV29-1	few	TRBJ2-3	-	CSVEEPVAVTQYF	TGCAGCGTTGAGGAGCCAGTAGCGGTTACGCAGTATTTT
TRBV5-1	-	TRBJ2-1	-	CASSLGGDNEQFF	TGCGCCAGCAGTTTGGGGGGCGACAATGAGCAGTTCTTC
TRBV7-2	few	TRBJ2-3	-	CASSLRLGGSTDTQYF	TGTGCCAGCAGCTTACGCCTGGGGGGAAGCACAGATACGCAGTATTTT
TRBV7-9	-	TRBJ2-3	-	CASSLGTLSTDTQYF	TGTGCCAGCAGCTTAGGGACACTCAGCACAGATACGCAGTATTTT
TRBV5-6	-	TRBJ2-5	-	CASSLVVGPETQYF	TGTGCCAGCAGCTTGGTGGTGGGCCCAGAGACCCAGTACTTC
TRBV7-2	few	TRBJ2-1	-	CASSPRGTGLEEQFF	TGTGCCAGCAGCCCCCGGGGCACCGGACTTGAGGAGCAGTTCTTC
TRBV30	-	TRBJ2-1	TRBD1	CASGTGLVNEQFF	TGTGCCTCTGGGACAGGGCTTGTGAATGAGCAGTTCTTC
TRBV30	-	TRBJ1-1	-	CAWSSWEHSTFF	TGTGCCTGGAGCTCCTGGGAACACTCGACTTTCTTT
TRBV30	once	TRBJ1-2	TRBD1	CAHPRTGNYGYTF	TGTGCCCACCCACGGACAGGGAACTATGGCTACACCTTC
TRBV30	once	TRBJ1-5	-	CAWSVQLDQPQHF	TGTGCCTGGAGTGTACAGCTAGATCAGCCCCAGCATTTT
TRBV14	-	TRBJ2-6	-	CASSPPRMSSGANVLTF	TGTGCCAGCAGCCCACCACGGATGAGCTCTGGGGCCAACGTCCTGACTTTC
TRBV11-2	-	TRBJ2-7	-	CASSSGQLSYEQYF	TGTGCCAGCAGCTCCGGACAGCTCTCCTACGAGCAGTACTTC
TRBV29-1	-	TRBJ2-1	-	CSVVGFGNSEQFF	TGCAGCGTTGTGGGCTTCGGCAATAGTGAGCAGTTCTTC
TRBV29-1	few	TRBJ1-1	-	CSVIGHSRNTEAFF	TGCAGCGTCATCGGACATTCTCGGAACACTGAAGCTTTCTTT
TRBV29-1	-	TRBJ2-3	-	CSARESTDTQYF	TGCAGCGCCCGGGAGAGCACAGATACGCAGTATTTT
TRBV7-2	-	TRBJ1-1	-	CATLGGFGMNTEAFF	TGTGCCACTCTGGGGGGGTTTGGGATGAACACTGAAGCTTTCTTT
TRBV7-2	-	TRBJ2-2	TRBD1	CASSSRQGGTGELFF	TGTGCCAGCAGCTCCCGACAGGGTGGCACCGGGGAGCTGTTTTTT
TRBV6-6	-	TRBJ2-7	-	CASSYLANEQYF	TGTGCCAGCAGTTATCTTGCGAACGAGCAGTACTTC
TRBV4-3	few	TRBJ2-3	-	CASSREGGQRDTQYF	TGCGCCAGCAGCCGCGAGGGGGGGCAGAGAGATACGCAGTATTTT
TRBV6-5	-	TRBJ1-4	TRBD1	CASSKKGAGDEKLFF	TGTGCCAGCAGTAAAAAGGGGGCAGGCGATGAAAAACTGTTTTTT
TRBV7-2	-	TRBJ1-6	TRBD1	CASSLGRRDSLSPLHF	TGTGCCAGCAGCTTAGGGCGCCGGGACAGTCTTTCACCCCTCCACTTT
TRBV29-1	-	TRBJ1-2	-	CSVTSQGKAYGYTF	TGCAGCGTGACTTCGCAGGGGAAGGCCTATGGCTACACCTTC
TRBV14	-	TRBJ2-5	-	CASSQMRVGRHETQYF	TGTGCCAGCAGCCAAATGCGAGTGGGACGACACGAGACCCAGTACTTC